A selection of T cell receptor beta chains follows, all from one sample in a study of blood T cell repertoires in COVID-19. TCRdb's copy holds only in-frame clones and misses some; the assay was immunoSEQ multiplex PCR. The table has roughly 250,000 clones, around 89% seen once; the top ten hold around 10%. The sample consisted of PBMCs or T cells enriched from blood (not recorded which). The receptors here all came from a middle-aged man who had recovered from COVID-19. CDR3s include the opening cysteine and the closing phenylalanine or tryptophan. The order of the fields is J gene, clone size, D gene, V gene, CDR3 length, CDR3 protein, CDR3 DNA. D genes are given only for firm matches. Clone size is stated in some rows and not others, as once, few, many or a class when expanded.

J: TRBJ1-5
size: NA
D: NA
V: TRBV21-1
length: 18
CDR3: CASTWSPPGQGLSQPQHF
DNA: TGTGCCAGCACCTGGTCGCCCCCGGGACAGGGGCTAAGTCAGCCCCAGCATTTT

J: TRBJ2-1
size: NA
D: NA
V: TRBV21-1
length: 17
CDR3: CASSKIISGRGNNEQFF
DNA: TGTGCTAGCAGCAAAATCATTAGCGGGAGGGGAAACAATGAGCAGTTCTTC

J: TRBJ1-4
size: NA
D: TRBD1
V: TRBV12-3/TRBV12-4
length: 13
CDR3: CATGGTGNEKLFF
DNA: TGTGCCACCGGGGGGACAGGGAATGAAAAACTGTTTTTT

J: TRBJ2-4
size: NA
D: NA
V: TRBV28
length: 14
CDR3: CASSSRKGKNIQYF
DNA: TGTGCCAGCAGCAGCCGGAAGGGGAAAAACATTCAGTACTTC

J: TRBJ2-5
size: NA
D: TRBD1
V: TRBV28
length: 17
CDR3: CASGRYLGQQYQETQYF
DNA: TGTGCCAGCGGAAGGTACCTGGGACAGCAGTACCAAGAGACCCAGTACTTC

J: TRBJ1-6
size: few
D: NA
V: TRBV3-1/TRBV3-2
length: 13
CDR3: CASSQAGNSPLHF
DNA: TGTGCCAGCAGCCAAGCAGGCAATTCACCCCTCCACTTT

J: TRBJ2-7
size: NA
D: TRBD2
V: TRBV11-2
length: 15
CDR3: CASSLMTSASYEQYF
DNA: TGTGCCAGCAGCCTCATGACTAGCGCCTCCTACGAGCAGTACTTC

J: TRBJ1-1
size: NA
D: NA
V: TRBV12-3/TRBV12-4
length: 11
CDR3: CASSFSRKAFF
DNA: TGTGCCAGCAGTTTCTCCCGTAAAGCTTTCTTT

J: TRBJ1-2
size: NA
D: NA
V: TRBV20-1
length: 11
CDR3: CSVAFNYGYTF
DNA: TGCAGTGTGGCCTTTAACTATGGCTACACCTTC

J: TRBJ1-4
size: NA
D: TRBD1
V: TRBV9
length: 15
CDR3: CASSARTGEGEKLFF
DNA: TGTGCCAGCAGCGCCCGGACAGGGGAAGGCGAAAAACTGTTTTTT

J: TRBJ2-2
size: NA
D: NA
V: TRBV7-8
length: 16
CDR3: CASSQRGSVGAGELFF
DNA: TGTGCCAGCAGCCAGAGGGGGAGCGTCGGGGCCGGGGAGCTGTTTTTT

J: TRBJ1-5
size: NA
D: NA
V: TRBV5-6
length: 14
CDR3: CASSSGRGNQPQHF
DNA: TGTGCCAGCAGTTCGGGGAGGGGCAATCAGCCCCAGCATTTT

J: TRBJ1-1
size: NA
D: TRBD1
V: TRBV6-5
length: 15
CDR3: CASGRQGALNTEAFF
DNA: TGTGCCAGCGGTAGACAGGGGGCTTTGAACACTGAAGCTTTCTTT

J: TRBJ1-1
size: NA
D: NA
V: TRBV7-6
length: 12
CDR3: CASATGNTEAFF
DNA: TGTGCCAGCGCAACAGGGAACACTGAAGCTTTCTTT

J: TRBJ2-1
size: NA
D: TRBD1
V: TRBV11-2
length: 16
CDR3: CASRGDRESSYNEQFF
DNA: TGTGCCAGCAGGGGAGACAGGGAGAGCTCCTACAATGAGCAGTTCTTC

J: TRBJ1-1
size: NA
D: NA
V: TRBV2
length: 13
CDR3: CASSDYGWAEAFF
DNA: TGTGCCAGCAGTGATTACGGGTGGGCTGAAGCTTTCTTT

J: TRBJ2-3
size: NA
D: NA
V: TRBV7-2
length: 15
CDR3: CASSSWTDNTDTQYF
DNA: TGTGCCAGCAGCTCCTGGACAGATAACACAGATACGCAGTATTTT

J: TRBJ2-7
size: NA
D: NA
V: TRBV11-2
length: 16
CDR3: CASSPPTRGSSYEQYF
DNA: TGTGCCAGCAGCCCCCCCACCCGCGGATCATCCTACGAGCAGTACTTC

J: TRBJ2-3
size: NA
D: TRBD2
V: TRBV5-1
length: 15
CDR3: CASSTGLASTDTQYF
DNA: TGCGCCAGCAGCACCGGACTAGCGAGCACAGATACGCAGTATTTT

J: TRBJ1-1
size: NA
D: NA
V: TRBV5-6
length: 14
CDR3: CASRTRDSNTEAFF
DNA: TGTGCCAGCAGGACGCGGGACTCGAACACTGAAGCTTTCTTT

J: TRBJ2-2
size: once
D: TRBD2
V: TRBV19
length: 16
CDR3: CASSDPGGQNTGELFF
DNA: TGTGCCAGTAGTGACCCGGGAGGGCAGAACACCGGGGAGCTGTTTTTT

J: TRBJ1-1
size: NA
D: TRBD1
V: TRBV28
length: 18
CDR3: CASSSPRGRQGMGAEAFF
DNA: TGTGCCAGCAGTTCGCCAAGGGGAAGACAGGGGATGGGAGCTGAAGCTTTCTTT

J: TRBJ1-5
size: NA
D: TRBD1
V: TRBV30
length: 16
CDR3: CAWSAPGQGYNQPQHF
DNA: TGTGCCTGGAGTGCCCCAGGACAGGGGTACAATCAGCCCCAGCATTTT

J: TRBJ2-7
size: NA
D: TRBD1
V: TRBV28
length: 12
CDR3: CASRTGRDEQYF
DNA: TGTGCCAGCAGGACAGGGAGAGACGAGCAGTACTTC

J: TRBJ2-3
size: NA
D: TRBD2
V: TRBV27
length: 15
CDR3: CASRGSGRGTDTQYF
DNA: TGTGCCAGCAGAGGTAGCGGGAGAGGCACAGATACGCAGTATTTT

J: TRBJ1-5
size: NA
D: NA
V: TRBV18
length: 13
CDR3: CASSPLSNQPQHF
DNA: TGTGCCAGCTCACCATTAAGCAATCAGCCCCAGCATTTT